The 27 T cell receptor beta chains presented below share a single source sample, sequenced in a study of CD8+ T cells in alopecia areata. In each case, RNA was isolated and then reverse transcribed into cDNA as the sequencing template. The repertoire was sequenced with immunoSEQ multiplex PCR; TCRdb's copy has only in-frame clones and lacks some. The sample consists of around 150,000 clones, under 70% of them appearing once. Treatment defined: oral pan-JAK inhibitor, 5-10 mg twice daily. The sequencing here drew on CD4+ T cells sorted from blood, taken at week 4, from a patient treated with tofacitinib. These receptors came from a human donor with alopecia areata.

This clone was seen a few times. The chain carries TRBV7-8 and TRBJ2-5; D is uncertain. CDR3 length equals 11 residues. Trimming took off 11 bases at V and 5 bases at J, with 12 bases between the two ends. Germline lookup yields CDR1 SGHVS and CDR2 FQNEAQ. As DNA, the CDR3 is TGTGCCTCCACCCCAGTGGAGACCCAGTACTTC. It encodes CASTPVETQYF.

V gene TRBV7-3 combines with J gene TRBJ2-7; 10 nucleotides match TRBD2. The CDR3 is made up of 15 amino acids. Germline V gene data show CDR1 as SGHTA and CDR2 as FQGTGA. V trimming: 2 bases; J trimming: 3 bases; junction bases outside the gene matches: 4. CDR3 nucleotide sequence: TGTGCCAGCAGCTTACTAGCGGGGGCCATCTACGAGCAGTACTTC. Protein: CASSLLAGAIYEQYF.

The V call is TRBV29-1, the J call TRBJ1-4; D gene unclear. This CDR3 contains 12 residues. Per germline, CDR1 SQVTM and CDR2 ANQGSEA. Trimming stripped 3 bases from V and 8 bases from J, with 10 bases between. In DNA form, the CDR3 reads TGCAGCGTTGAGGATGATGGGGAAAAACTGTTTTTT. This translates into CSVEDDGEKLFF. Looking up the rest from reference TRBV29-1 and TRBJ1-4 gives the full variable domain: SAVISQKPSRDICQRGTSLTIQCQVDSQVTMMFWYRQQPGQSLTLIATANQGSEATYESGFVIDKFPISRPNLTFSTLTVSNMSPEDSSIYLCSVEDDGEKLFFGSGTQLSVL.

For this clone: At one end, the junction sequence differs from germline, possibly due to a read error. The CDR3 DNA reads TGTGCCAGCAGCTTGGTCGTGGGACAGACCTATAGCTACACCTTC. This sequence encodes CASSLVVGQTYSYTF. This chain connects TRBV5-6 to TRBJ1-2; 7 bases agree with TRBD1. Germline V gene lookup returns CDR1 SGHDT and CDR2 YYEEEE. The CDR3 length is 15 residues. Full variable domain (missing parts from reference TRBV5-6 and TRBJ1-2): DAGVTQSPTHLIKTRGQQVTLRCSPKSGHDTVSWYQQALGQGPQFIFQYYEEEERQRGNFPDRFSGHQFPNYSSELNVNALLLGDSALYLCASSLVVGQTYSYTFGSGTRLTVV.

CDR3 loop: CASSLVGQANYGYTF. The CDR3 DNA sequence: TGTGCCAGCAGCTTGGTCGGACAGGCGAACTATGGCTACACCTTC. The chain is built from TRBV5-6 and TRBJ1-2; TRBD1 aligns across 7 bases. Germline-derived CDR1 and CDR2 are SGHDT and YYEEEE. The CDR3 covers 15 residues. The trim removed 0 bases at V and 2 bases at J, leaving 4 bases unmatched.

The chain recombines TRBV6-6 with TRBJ2-7, with TRBD1 matching over 8 bases. The ends lost 6 bases at V and 4 bases at J; junction bases unmatched: 11. The CDR3 has 15 residues. In germline, CDR1 is MNHNY, CDR2 SVGAGI (reference sequence). The chain's CDR3 is CASSRDRMAYYEQYF. Here the CDR3 DNA reads TGTGCCAGCAGCCGGGACAGGATGGCCTATTACGAGCAGTACTTC.

The V and J genes are TRBV5-1 and TRBJ2-1, with D tentatively TRBD2 (7 bases). The CDR3 loop spans 13 amino acids. Trimming removed 5 bases at V and 8 bases at J, with 14 bases between. Germline CDR1 and CDR2: SGHRS and YFSETQ. CDR3 in DNA: TGCGCCAGCAGTGCGACGGGGGGCGATGAGCAGTTCTTC. Translation gives CASSATGGDEQFF.

This chain uses TRBV9 with TRBJ2-1, with TRBD2 as a possible D gene (5 bases). Trimming pared 0 bases from V and 6 bases from J, leaving 7 bases between. The CDR3 consists of 13 residues. The germline CDR1 and CDR2 sequences are SGDLS and YYNGEE. The CDR3: CASSVVGSNEQFF. Here the CDR3 DNA reads TGTGCCAGCAGCGTAGTAGGGAGCAATGAGCAGTTCTTC.

The chain is built from TRBV25-1 and TRBJ2-3; D is unresolved. The CDR3 is made up of 12 amino acids. Trimming took off 5 bases at V and 1 base at J, with 4 bases between the two ends. Germline-derived CDR1 and CDR2 are MGHDK and SYGVNS. The CDR3 loop is CASSPGTDTQYF. The CDR3 coding sequence is TGTGCCAGCAGTCCGGGCACAGATACGCAGTATTTT.

The chain couples TRBV9 to TRBJ2-5; 15 positions agree with TRBD2. Germline CDR1 reads SGDLS; CDR2 reads YYNGEE. The V gene end was trimmed by 2 bases and the J gene end by 5 bases; junction bases not matched to a gene: 7. The CDR3 contains 17 residues. The CDR3: CASSVLGLAGGKETQYF. CDR3 DNA sequence: TGTGCCAGCAGCGTTCTAGGACTAGCGGGGGGGAAGGAGACCCAGTACTTC.

The V call is TRBV7-2, the J call TRBJ2-4; tentatively, D is TRBD2 (5 bases). Trimming left V 5 bases short and J 8 bases short, with 19 bases between. Germline CDR1 reads SGHTA; CDR2 reads FQGNSA. The CDR3 runs to 15 residues. The CDR3: CASSPWVGRRDIQYF. CDR3 nucleotides: TGTGCCAGCAGCCCGTGGGTGGGAAGGCGGGACATTCAGTACTTC.

CDR3 DNA: TGTGCCTGGAGGGTGACAGGGGGCCGGGTGGAGACCCAGTACTTC. It translates to CAWRVTGGRVETQYF. The rearrangement links TRBV30 to TRBJ2-5; 10 nucleotides line up with TRBD1. This CDR3 is built from 15 residues. Germline-derived CDR1 and CDR2 are GTSNPN and SVGIG (reference sequence). Unmatched junction bases numbered 9, after V lost 3 bases and J lost 5 bases.

This clone was counted a few times. The chain joins TRBV25-1 to TRBJ2-2, with 9 bases lining up with TRBD1. J was trimmed by 0 bases and V by 8 bases; bases with no gene match: 1. Germline V gene lookup returns CDR1 MGHDK and CDR2 SYGVNS. The CDR3 runs to 14 residues. CDR3 in DNA: TGTGCCAGCGGGACAGGGTCGAACACCGGGGAGCTGTTTTTT. Translated, it gives CASGTGSNTGELFF.

The rearrangement uses TRBV30 and TRBJ2-1, with TRBD1 matching 9 bases. CDR3 length: 13 amino acids. Germline V gene sequence: CDR1 GTSNPN, CDR2 SVGIG (reference sequence). In DNA, the CDR3 is TGTGCTACCGGGACAGGGCGGGTACATGAGCAGTTCTTC. It encodes CATGTGRVHEQFF.

The chain carries TRBV5-1 and TRBJ2-3; D not resolved. Germline-derived CDR1 and CDR2 are SGHRS and YFSETQ. CDR3 size: 14 residues. The V end lost 1 base, the J end lost 0 bases, and 6 bases lay between the germline ends. CDR3 bases: TGCGCCAGCAGCTTGACGGATAGCACAGATACGCAGTATTTT. Residues: CASSLTDSTDTQYF.

This chain links TRBV10-2 with TRBJ2-7; 12 bases are a match to TRBD1. The V and J ends lost 11 bases and 4 bases, in that order; junction bases with no gene match: 9. The CDR3 runs to 14 residues. Germline V lookup: CDR1 WSHSY, CDR2 SAAADI. The CDR3 region is CASQKGQGAYEQYF. The CDR3 DNA sequence: TGCGCCTCCCAAAAGGGACAGGGGGCTTACGAGCAGTACTTC.

The gene calls are TRBV5-6 and TRBJ1-6, with TRBD1 matching 7 bases. The trim removed 1 base at V and 8 bases at J, leaving 3 bases unmatched. Germline loops: CDR1 SGHDT, CDR2 YYEEEE. The CDR3 loop spans 14 amino acids. The CDR3 spells CASSLQGVDSPLHF. The CDR3 region has the DNA TGTGCCAGCAGCTTGCAGGGGGTCGATTCACCCCTCCACTTT.

The chain has TRBV29-1 and TRBJ1-2; D remains ambiguous. CDR3 size: 11 residues. V was trimmed by 0 bases and J by 2 bases, leaving 1 base between them. The germline gives CDR1 SQVTM, CDR2 ANQGSEA. The DNA of the CDR3 is TGCAGCGTTGAAGAAAACTATGGCTACACCTTC. Protein product: CSVEENYGYTF. The full variable domain, its missing parts supplied by reference TRBV29-1 and TRBJ1-2, is SAVISQKPSRDICQRGTSLTIQCQVDSQVTMMFWYRQQPGQSLTLIATANQGSEATYESGFVIDKFPISRPNLTFSTLTVSNMSPEDSSIYLCSVEENYGYTFGSGTRLTVV.

The chain recombines TRBV27 with TRBJ1-2; D might be TRBD1 (5 bases). The germline gives CDR1 MNHEY, CDR2 SMNVEV (reference sequence). The CDR3 totals 13 residues. V was pared by 5 bases and J by 7 bases, with 14 bases between. The DNA of the CDR3 is TGTGCCAGCAGTCGGCAGGGTACTTCTGGCTACACCTTC. This codes for CASSRQGTSGYTF.

This chain connects TRBV7-2 to TRBJ1-2; D remains unclear. Trimming left V 5 bases short and J 8 bases short, with 9 bases between. The V gene's germline CDR1 is SGHTA and CDR2 FQGNSA. This CDR3 has 11 amino acids. In nucleotides, the CDR3 is TGTGCCAGCAGCCTTTTGAGGGGCTACACCTTC. Translated: CASSLLRGYTF.

The chain carries TRBV5-4 and TRBJ1-6; 9 bases agree with TRBD1. V lost 4 bases, J lost 6 bases, and 8 bases stayed unmatched. Germline CDR1 and CDR2: SGHNT and YYREEE (reference sequence). This CDR3 region has 16 residues. CDR3 sequence reads: CASSRGQGPSNSPLHF. CDR3 DNA: TGTGCCAGCAGCCGGGGACAGGGCCCCTCTAATTCACCCCTCCACTTT. The entire variable domain, with the rest obtained from reference TRBV5-4 and TRBJ1-6, is as follows: ETGVTQSPTHLIKTRGQQVTLRCSSQSGHNTVSWYQQALGQGPQFIFQYYREEENGRGNFPPRFSGLQFPNYSSELNVNALELDDSALYLCASSRGQGPSNSPLHFGNGTRLTVT.

This sequence joins TRBV30 and TRBJ1-2; D call uncertain. Germline CDR1 and CDR2: GTSNPN and SVGIG (reference sequence). V dropped 0 bases and J dropped 4 bases, with 9 bases sitting between them. The CDR3 totals 13 residues. The CDR3 DNA sequence: TGTGCCTGGAGTGTAAGGTTCAGCTATGGCTACACCTTC. It is translated as CAWSVRFSYGYTF.

The count of this clone is one. The genes are TRBV30 and TRBJ1-2; no definite D call. The CDR3 is made up of 13 amino acids. V was trimmed by 0 bases and J by 13 bases, leaving 18 bases between them. Germline assignment: CDR1 GTSNPN and CDR2 SVGIG (reference sequence). The CDR3 sequence is CAWSVRREGSSTF. The CDR3 bases are TGTGCCTGGAGTGTACGTCGTGAGGGTTCATCCACCTTC.

The chain joins TRBV30 to TRBJ1-2; weak D call: TRBD1 (6 bases). V gave up 3 bases and J gave up 6 bases, with 17 bases separating them. The CDR3 has 14 residues. The germline CDR1 and CDR2 sequences are GTSNPN and SVGIG (reference sequence). CDR3 bases: TGTGCCTGGAGCGGCCCGGGACAATCGAATGGCTACACCTTC. As protein: CAWSGPGQSNGYTF.

V is TRBV4-3 and J is TRBJ2-3; TRBD2 might be the D (5 bases). Germline V CDR1 and CDR2: LGHNA, YSLEER. This CDR3 is 14 amino acids long. The germline V and J ends were trimmed by 0 bases and 4 bases, with 8 bases remaining between them. DNA of the CDR3: TGCGCCAGCAGCCAAGATCCGAGGGCAGATACGCAGTATTTT. Translated: CASSQDPRADTQYF.

CDR3 sequence (DNA): TGTGCCTGGAGTCGTACCAGTGAGCAGTTCTTC. Protein sequence: CAWSRTSEQFF. This chain joins TRBV30 and TRBJ2-1; D gene ambiguous. CDR1 GTSNPN and CDR2 SVGIG come from the germline V gene (reference sequence). The ends were cut back, 2 bases at V and 9 bases at J, with 8 bases in the middle. The CDR3 is 11 amino acids.

The chain uses TRBV11-1 and TRBJ2-1; D is unresolved. Germline-derived CDR1 and CDR2 are SGHAT and FQDESV (reference sequence). Trimming shortened V by 4 bases and J by 8 bases, and 12 bases separated the two germline ends. CDR3 size: 13 residues. The CDR3: CASSSQPGHEQFF. CDR3 coding DNA: TGTGCCAGCAGCTCCCAACCTGGGCATGAGCAGTTCTTC.